The clone carrying this T cell receptor (beta chain) is a singleton in its sample. Its antigen is still unknown. The repertoire was sequenced with immunoSEQ multiplex PCR; TCRdb's copy has only in-frame clones and lacks some. Of roughly 10,000 clones in the sample, roughly 71% are singletons; the top ten hold 27%. This sample was included in a study of T cells in pancreatic ductal adenocarcinoma. CDR1 is MDHEN and CDR2 is SYDVKM in the germline V gene. V shed 6 bases and J shed 3 bases, with 11 bases lying between them. The CDR3 is 13 residues long. Findings of the study overall: Tumor samples had fewer productive templates and approximately 8-fold fewer unique clonotypes than blood. Tumor and blood clonality did not differ significantly, about 0.11 versus 0.072. Tumors hold more CD45RO+ effector T cells, which may bias toward lower diversity.

Selected pancreatic ductal adenocarcinoma patients had undergone surgery without neoadjuvant therapy. The chain joins TRBV28 to TRBJ1-2; weak D call: TRBD1 (5 bases). Sequencing was performed on pancreatic tumor tissue. The clonotype was recovered from a human donor with pancreatic ductal adenocarcinoma. The CDR3 DNA is TGTGCCAGCAGACTGGGGCGACACTATGGCTACACCTTC. This sequence encodes CASRLGRHYGYTF.